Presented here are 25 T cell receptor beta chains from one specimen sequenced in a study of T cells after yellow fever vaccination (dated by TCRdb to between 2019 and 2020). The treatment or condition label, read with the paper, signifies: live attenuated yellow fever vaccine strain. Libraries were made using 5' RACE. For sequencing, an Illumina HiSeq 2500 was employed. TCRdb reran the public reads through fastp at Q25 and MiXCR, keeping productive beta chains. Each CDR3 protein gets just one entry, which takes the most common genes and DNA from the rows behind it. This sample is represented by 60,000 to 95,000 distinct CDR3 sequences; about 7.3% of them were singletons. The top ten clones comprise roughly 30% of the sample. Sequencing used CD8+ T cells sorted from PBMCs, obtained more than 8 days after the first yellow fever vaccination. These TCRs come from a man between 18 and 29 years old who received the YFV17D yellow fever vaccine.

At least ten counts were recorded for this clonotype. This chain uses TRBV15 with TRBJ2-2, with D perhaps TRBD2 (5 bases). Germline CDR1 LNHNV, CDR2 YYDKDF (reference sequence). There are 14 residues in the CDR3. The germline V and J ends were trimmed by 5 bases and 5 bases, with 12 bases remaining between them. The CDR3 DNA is TGTGCCACCAGCGTAGGCGGGCCGACCGGGGAGCTGTTTTTT. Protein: CATSVGGPTGELFF. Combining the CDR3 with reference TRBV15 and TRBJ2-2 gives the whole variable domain DAMVIQNPRYQVTQFGKPVTLSCSQTLNHNVMYWYQQKSSQAPKLLFHYYDKDFNNEADTPDNFQSRRPNTSFCFLDIRSPGLGDTAMYLCATSVGGPTGELFFGEGSRLTVL.

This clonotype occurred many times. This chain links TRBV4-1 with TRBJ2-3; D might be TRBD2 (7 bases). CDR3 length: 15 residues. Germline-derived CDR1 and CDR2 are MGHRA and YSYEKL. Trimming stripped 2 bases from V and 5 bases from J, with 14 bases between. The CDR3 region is CASSQPMGGRDTQYF. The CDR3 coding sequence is TGCGCCAGCAGCCAACCCATGGGGGGGCGAGATACGCAGTATTTT.

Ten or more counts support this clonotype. The CDR3 coding sequence is TGCAGTGCTAGAGATCCGGATGCGAACACCGGGGAGCTGTTTTTT. This sequence encodes CSARDPDANTGELFF. This chain uses TRBV20-1 with TRBJ2-2, with D unresolved. The germline CDR1 and CDR2 sequences are DFQATT and SNEGSKA (reference sequence). The CDR3 is made up of 15 amino acids. The ends were cut back, 0 bases at V and 0 bases at J, with 8 bases in the middle.

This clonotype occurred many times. CDR3 DNA: TGTGCCAGCAGTCCGGGACAGAATCAGCCCCAGCATTTT. It specifies CASSPGQNQPQHF. The chain couples TRBV12-3 or TRBV12-4 to TRBJ1-5; 7 bases line up with TRBD1. V lost 5 bases and J lost 4; bases outside the gene matches: 2. The CDR3 spans 13 residues.

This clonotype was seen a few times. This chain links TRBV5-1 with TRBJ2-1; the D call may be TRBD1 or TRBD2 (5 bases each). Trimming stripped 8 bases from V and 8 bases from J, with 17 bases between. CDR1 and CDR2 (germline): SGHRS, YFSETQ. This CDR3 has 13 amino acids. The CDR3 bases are TGCGCCAGTGCGTCGGGGCTTCTCGATGAGCAGTTCTTC. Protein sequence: CASASGLLDEQFF.

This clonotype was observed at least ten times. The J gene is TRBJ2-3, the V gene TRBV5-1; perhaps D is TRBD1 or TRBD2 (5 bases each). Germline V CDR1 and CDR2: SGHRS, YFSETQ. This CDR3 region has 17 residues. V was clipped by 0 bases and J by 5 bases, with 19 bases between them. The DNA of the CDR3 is TGCGCCAGCAGCTTGGGCATCCGGGACCCCGGTTTAGATACGCAGTATTTT. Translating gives CASSLGIRDPGLDTQYF.

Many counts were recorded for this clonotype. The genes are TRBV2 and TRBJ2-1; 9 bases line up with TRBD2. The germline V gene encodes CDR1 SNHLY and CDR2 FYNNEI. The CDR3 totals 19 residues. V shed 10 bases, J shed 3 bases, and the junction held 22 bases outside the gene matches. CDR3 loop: CATIGASGDPPGIYNEQFF. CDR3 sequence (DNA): TGTGCCACAATAGGGGCTAGCGGGGACCCCCCGGGCATCTACAATGAGCAGTTCTTC.

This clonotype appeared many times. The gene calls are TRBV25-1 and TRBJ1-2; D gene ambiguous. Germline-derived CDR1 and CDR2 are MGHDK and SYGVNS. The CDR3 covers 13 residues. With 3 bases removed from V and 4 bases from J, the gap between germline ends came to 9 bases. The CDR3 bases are TGTGCCAGCAGTGAGGGGTACGGCTATGGCTACACCTTC. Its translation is CASSEGYGYGYTF.

In nucleotides, the CDR3 is TGTGCCAGCAGTTACATCGGCCCATCCTACGAGCAGTACTTC. As protein: CASSYIGPSYEQYF. V and J are TRBV6-2 or TRBV6-3 and TRBJ2-7; D is uncertain. This CDR3 is 14 amino acids long. CDR1 and CDR2 from the germline V gene are MNHEY and SVGEGT. The V end lost 2 bases, the J end lost 1 base, and 9 bases lay between the germline ends.

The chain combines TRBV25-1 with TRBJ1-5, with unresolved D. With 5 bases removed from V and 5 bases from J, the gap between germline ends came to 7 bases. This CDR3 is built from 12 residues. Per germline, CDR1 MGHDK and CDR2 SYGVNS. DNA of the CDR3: TGTGCCAGCAGTTACGGTTATCAGCCCCAGCATTTT. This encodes CASSYGYQPQHF. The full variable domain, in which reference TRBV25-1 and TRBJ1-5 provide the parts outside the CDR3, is EADIYQTPRYLVIGTGKKITLECSQTMGHDKMYWYQQDPGMELHLIHYSYGVNSTEKGDLSSESTVSRIRTEHFPLTLESARPSHTSQYLCASSYGYQPQHFGDGTRLSIL.

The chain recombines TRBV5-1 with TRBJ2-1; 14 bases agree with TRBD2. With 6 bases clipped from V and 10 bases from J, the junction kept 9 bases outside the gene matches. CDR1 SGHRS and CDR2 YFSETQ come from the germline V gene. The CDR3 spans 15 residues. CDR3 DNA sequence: TGCGCCAGCAAAAGGCCGGGACTAGCGGGGGCCGAGCAGTTCTTC. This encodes CASKRPGLAGAEQFF.

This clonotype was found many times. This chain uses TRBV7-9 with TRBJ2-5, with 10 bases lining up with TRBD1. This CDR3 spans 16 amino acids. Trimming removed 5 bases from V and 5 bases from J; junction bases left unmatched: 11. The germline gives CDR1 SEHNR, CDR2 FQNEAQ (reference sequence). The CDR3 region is CASSRARDRGNETQYF. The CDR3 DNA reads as TGTGCCAGCAGCCGAGCCCGGGACAGGGGCAATGAGACCCAGTACTTC.

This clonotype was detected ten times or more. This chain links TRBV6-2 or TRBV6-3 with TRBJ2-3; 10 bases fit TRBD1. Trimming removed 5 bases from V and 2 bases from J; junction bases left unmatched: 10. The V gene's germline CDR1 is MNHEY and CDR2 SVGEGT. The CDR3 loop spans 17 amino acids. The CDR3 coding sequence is TGTGCCAGCAGTCCCTCGGGACAGGGGTTCGCCACAGATACGCAGTATTTT. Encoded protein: CASSPSGQGFATDTQYF.

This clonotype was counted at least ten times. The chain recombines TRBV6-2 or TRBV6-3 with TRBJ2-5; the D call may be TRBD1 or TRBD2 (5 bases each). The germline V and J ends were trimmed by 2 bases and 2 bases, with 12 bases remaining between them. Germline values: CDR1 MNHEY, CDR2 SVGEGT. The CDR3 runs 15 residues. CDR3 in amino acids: CASSYVFGAQETQYF. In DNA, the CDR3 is TGTGCCAGCAGTTACGTCTTCGGGGCTCAAGAGACCCAGTACTTC.

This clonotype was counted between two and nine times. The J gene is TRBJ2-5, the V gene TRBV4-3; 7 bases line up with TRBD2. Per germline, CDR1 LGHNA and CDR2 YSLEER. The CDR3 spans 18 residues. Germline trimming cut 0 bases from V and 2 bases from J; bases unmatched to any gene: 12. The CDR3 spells CASSQESFGGGVQETQYF. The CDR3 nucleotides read TGCGCCAGCAGCCAAGAAAGTTTCGGGGGAGGGGTGCAAGAGACCCAGTACTTC.

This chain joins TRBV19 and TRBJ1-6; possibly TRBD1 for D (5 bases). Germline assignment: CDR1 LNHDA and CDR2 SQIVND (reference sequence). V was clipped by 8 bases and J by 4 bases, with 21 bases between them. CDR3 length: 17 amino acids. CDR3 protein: CASGHIPGGKYNSPLHF. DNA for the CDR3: TGTGCCAGTGGACACATCCCGGGGGGAAAATATAATTCACCCCTCCACTTT. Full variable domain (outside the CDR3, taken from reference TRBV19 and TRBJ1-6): DGGITQSPKYLFRKEGQNVTLSCEQNLNHDAMYWYRQDPGQGLRLIYYSQIVNDFQKGDIAEGYSVSREKKESFPLTVTSAQKNPTAFYLCASGHIPGGKYNSPLHFGNGTRLTVT.

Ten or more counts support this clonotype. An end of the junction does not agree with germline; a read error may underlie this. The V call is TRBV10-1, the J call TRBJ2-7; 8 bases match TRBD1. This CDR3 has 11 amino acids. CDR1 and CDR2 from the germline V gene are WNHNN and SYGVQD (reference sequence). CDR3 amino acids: CASNWTGRVSF. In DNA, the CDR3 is TGCGCCAGCAACTGGACAGGGCGAGTCTCCTTC.

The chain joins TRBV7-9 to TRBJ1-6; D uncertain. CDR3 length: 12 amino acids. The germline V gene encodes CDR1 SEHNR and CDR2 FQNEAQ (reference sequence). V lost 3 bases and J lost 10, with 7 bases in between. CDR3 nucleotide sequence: TGTGCCAGCAGCTTTTACGGCTCACCCCTCCACTTT. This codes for CASSFYGSPLHF.

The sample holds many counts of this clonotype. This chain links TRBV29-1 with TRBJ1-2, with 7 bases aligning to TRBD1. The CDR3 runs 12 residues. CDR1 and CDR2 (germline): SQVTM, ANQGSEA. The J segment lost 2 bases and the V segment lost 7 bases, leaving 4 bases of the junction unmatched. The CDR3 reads CSGLTGNYGYTF. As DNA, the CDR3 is TGCAGCGGACTGACAGGGAACTATGGCTACACCTTC.

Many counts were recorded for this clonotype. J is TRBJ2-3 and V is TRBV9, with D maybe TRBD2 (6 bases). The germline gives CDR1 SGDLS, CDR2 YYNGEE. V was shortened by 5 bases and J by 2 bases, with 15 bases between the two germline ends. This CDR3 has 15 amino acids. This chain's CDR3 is CASREREVPTDTQYF. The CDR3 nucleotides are TGTGCCAGCAGAGAAAGGGAGGTACCCACAGATACGCAGTATTTT.

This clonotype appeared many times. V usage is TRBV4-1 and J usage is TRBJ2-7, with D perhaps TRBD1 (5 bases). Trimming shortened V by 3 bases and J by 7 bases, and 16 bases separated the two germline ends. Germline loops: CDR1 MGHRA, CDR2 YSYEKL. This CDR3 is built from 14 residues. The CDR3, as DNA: TGCGCCAGCAGCCATCGCCAGGGAAGAAGGGAGCAGTACTTC. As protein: CASSHRQGRREQYF.

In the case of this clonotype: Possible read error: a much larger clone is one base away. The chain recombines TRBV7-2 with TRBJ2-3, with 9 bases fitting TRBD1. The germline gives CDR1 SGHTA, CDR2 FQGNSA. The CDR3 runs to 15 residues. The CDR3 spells CAGSFGTGFTDTQYF. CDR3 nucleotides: TGTGCCGGCAGCTTTGGGACAGGGTTCACAGATACGCAGTATTTT. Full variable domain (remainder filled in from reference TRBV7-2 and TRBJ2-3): GAGVSQSPSNKVTEKGKDVELRCDPISGHTALYWYRQSLGQGLEFLIYFQGNSAPDKSGLPSDRFSAERTGGSVSTLTIQRTQQEDSAVYLCAGSFGTGFTDTQYFGPGTRLTVL.

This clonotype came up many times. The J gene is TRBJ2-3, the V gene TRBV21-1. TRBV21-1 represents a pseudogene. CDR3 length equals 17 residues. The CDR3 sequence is CASSKDGGGVSGDTQYF. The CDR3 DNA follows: TGTGCCAGCAGCAAAGATGGCGGTGGGGTTAGTGGAGATACGCAGTATTTT.

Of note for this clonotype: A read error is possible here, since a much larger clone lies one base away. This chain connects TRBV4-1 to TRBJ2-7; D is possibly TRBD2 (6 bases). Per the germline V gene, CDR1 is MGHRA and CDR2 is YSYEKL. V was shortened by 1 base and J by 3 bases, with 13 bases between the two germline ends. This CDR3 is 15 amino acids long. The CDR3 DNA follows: TGCGCCAGCAGCCAAGCAGACGGAGGGATCTACGAGCAGTACTTC. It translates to CASSQADGGIYEQYF.

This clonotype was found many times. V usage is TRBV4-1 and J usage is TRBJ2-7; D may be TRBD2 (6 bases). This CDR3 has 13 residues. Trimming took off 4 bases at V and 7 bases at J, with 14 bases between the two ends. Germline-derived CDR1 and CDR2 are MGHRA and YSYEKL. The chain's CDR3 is CASSPRRGREQYV. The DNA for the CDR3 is TGCGCCAGCAGCCCCCGTAGAGGGAGGGAGCAGTACGTC.